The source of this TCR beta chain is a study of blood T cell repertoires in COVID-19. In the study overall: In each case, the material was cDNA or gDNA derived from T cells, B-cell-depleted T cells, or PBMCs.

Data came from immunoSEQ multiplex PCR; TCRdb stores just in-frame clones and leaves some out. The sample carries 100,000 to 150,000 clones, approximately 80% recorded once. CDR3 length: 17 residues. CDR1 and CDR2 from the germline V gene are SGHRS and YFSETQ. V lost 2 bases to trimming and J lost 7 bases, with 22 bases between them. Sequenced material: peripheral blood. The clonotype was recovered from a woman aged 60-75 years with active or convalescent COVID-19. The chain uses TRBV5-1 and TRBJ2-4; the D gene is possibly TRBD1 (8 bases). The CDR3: CASSFSGDRGAGNIQYF. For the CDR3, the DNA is TGCGCCAGCAGCTTCTCCGGCGACAGGGGAGCGGGGAACATTCAGTACTTC. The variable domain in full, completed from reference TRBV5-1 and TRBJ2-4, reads KAGVTQTPRYLIKTRGQQVTLSCSPISGHRSVSWYQQTPGQGLQFLFEYFSETQRNKGNFPGRFSGRQFSNSRSEMNVSTLELGDSALYLCASSFSGDRGAGNIQYFGAGTRLSVL.